The 26 T cell receptor beta chains presented below share a single source sample, sequenced in a study of T cell repertoires in cytomegalovirus infection. Each CDR3 protein gets one entry after TCRdb re-called the reads with MiXCR. The table includes about 450,000 distinct CDR3 sequences, under 40% detected once. Source material: PBMCs. These receptors all come from a human donor in good health (CMV status not recorded). Some clones in this sample may be carry-over from other donors' samples.

On this clonotype: Because the CDR3 is missing its conserved closing phenylalanine or tryptophan, this is likely a read error. The chain is built from TRBV5-1 and TRBJ1-4, with D unresolved. The V and J ends lost 0 bases and 10 bases respectively, with 10 bases between them. CDR1 SGHRS and CDR2 YFSETQ come from the germline V gene. This CDR3 comprises 13 residues. CDR3 bases: TGCGCCAGCAGCTTGGAAGGGCGTGGAAAACTGTTTTGT. Translating it yields CASSLEGRGKLFC.

Many counts were recorded for this clonotype. The chain is built from TRBV19 and TRBJ2-7; D possibly corresponds to TRBD2 (5 bases). Trimming shortened V by 3 bases and J by 4 bases, and 19 bases separated the two germline ends. This CDR3 is built from 16 residues. CDR1 and CDR2 from the germline V gene are LNHDA and SQIVND (reference sequence). DNA of the CDR3: TGTGCCAGTAGTATCTCTAAAGGCAGAGGGTCTTACGAGCAGTACTTC. Its translation: CASSISKGRGSYEQYF.

This clonotype has more than one count but fewer than ten. This chain links TRBV29-1 with TRBJ1-2, with D possibly being TRBD1 (6 bases). Germline V gene lookup returns CDR1 SQVTM and CDR2 ANQGSEA. This CDR3 region has 14 residues. V lost 4 bases and J lost 6, with 18 bases in between. The CDR3 DNA is TGCAGCGTTGGCCAGGCAGGGGTGGCTAATGGCTACACCTTC. It codes for CSVGQAGVANGYTF.

The genes are TRBV7-9 and TRBJ1-1; the D gene is possibly TRBD1 (6 bases). Germline V CDR1 and CDR2: SEHNR, FQNEAQ (reference sequence). V was shortened by 2 bases and J by 7 bases, with 11 bases between the two germline ends. This CDR3 is built from 13 residues. The CDR3 sequence: CASSLRGAGEAFF. The CDR3 DNA reads as TGTGCCAGCAGCTTAAGGGGGGCTGGTGAAGCTTTCTTT.

The chain recombines TRBV7-2 with TRBJ1-4; no firm D call. This CDR3 has 13 amino acids. Germline CDR1 reads SGHTA; CDR2 reads FQGNSA. Trimming left V 2 bases short and J 0 bases short, with 1 base between. CDR3 coding DNA: TGTGCCAGCAGCTTACCAACTAATGAAAAACTGTTTTTT. This codes for CASSLPTNEKLFF.

In its sample, this clonotype was seen a few times. CDR3 coding DNA: TGTGCCAGCAGCCGGCCGGCAGGGGCCGGGGAGCTGTTTTTT. This translates into CASSRPAGAGELFF. The chain has TRBV6-1 and TRBJ2-2; maybe TRBD1 (6 bases). The CDR3 runs 14 residues. Germline values: CDR1 MNHNS, CDR2 SASEGT. The ends were cut back, 6 bases at V and 6 bases at J, with 14 bases in the middle.

This chain connects TRBV20-1 to TRBJ1-5; D might be TRBD1 (5 bases). V was trimmed by 6 bases and J by 0 bases, leaving 15 bases between them. The CDR3 totals 15 residues. Germline V CDR1 and CDR2: DFQATT, SNEGSKA (reference sequence). The CDR3 spells CSATLAGDSNQPQHF. As DNA, the CDR3 is TGCAGTGCCACCCTGGCGGGGGATAGCAATCAGCCCCAGCATTTT.

The CDR3 sequence is CASSQDHRAGNTIYF. The CDR3 nucleotides read TGTGCCAGCAGCCAAGACCACAGGGCTGGAAACACCATATATTTT. This chain links TRBV3-1 with TRBJ1-3, with D maybe TRBD1 (6 bases). The CDR3 has 15 residues. The germline CDR1 and CDR2 sequences are LGHDT and YNNKEL (reference sequence). V lost 0 bases and J 2 bases, leaving 8 bases between the germline ends.

This clonotype was counted a few times. The CDR3 sequence: CASSPGADSHGYTF. CDR3 coding DNA: TGTGCCAGCAGCCCGGGGGCAGATAGCCATGGCTACACCTTC. The chain has TRBV5-6 and TRBJ1-2; tentative D call: TRBD1 (6 bases). The CDR3 has 14 amino acids. V was cut by 4 bases and J by 6 bases, with 16 bases left in between. Germline values: CDR1 SGHDT, CDR2 YYEEEE. The whole variable domain, remainder taken from reference TRBV5-6 and TRBJ1-2, is DAGVTQSPTHLIKTRGQQVTLRCSPKSGHDTVSWYQQALGQGPQFIFQYYEEEERQRGNFPDRFSGHQFPNYSSELNVNALLLGDSALYLCASSPGADSHGYTFGSGTRLTVV.

In regard to this clonotype: A junction boundary mismatches the germline segment, possibly from a read error. The genes are TRBV3-1 and TRBJ2-4; either TRBD1 or TRBD2 may supply D (6 bases each). The CDR3 loop spans 15 amino acids. Germline-derived CDR1 and CDR2 are LGHDT and YNNKEL (reference sequence). The CDR3 DNA sequence: TGTGCCAGCAGCCATATAAGGGGGGCCAAAAACGTTCAGTACTTC. This translates into CASSHIRGAKNVQYF.

The chain carries TRBV15 and TRBJ1-3; D is possibly TRBD1 (6 bases). This CDR3 has 17 residues. V was clipped by 0 bases and J by 4 bases, with 16 bases between them. Germline V gene lookup returns CDR1 LNHNV and CDR2 YYDKDF (reference sequence). CDR3 DNA sequence: TGTGCCACCAGCAGAGATCCAGGGGCGAGATCCGGAAACACCATATATTTT. Translation gives CATSRDPGARSGNTIYF.

This clonotype came up a few times. The chain combines TRBV19 with TRBJ2-7; 7 bases line up with TRBD2. The length of the CDR3 is 17 residues. The V gene end was trimmed by 2 bases and the J gene end by 2 bases; junction bases not matched to a gene: 12. Germline V CDR1 and CDR2: LNHDA, SQIVND (reference sequence). In DNA form, the CDR3 reads TGTGCCAGTAGTATAATAGGCCCCGGGACTAAACCCTACGAGCAGTACTTC. Translated, it gives CASSIIGPGTKPYEQYF. Drawing the rest from reference TRBV19 and TRBJ2-7, the complete variable domain is DGGITQSPKYLFRKEGQNVTLSCEQNLNHDAMYWYRQDPGQGLRLIYYSQIVNDFQKGDIAEGYSVSREKKESFPLTVTSAQKNPTAFYLCASSIIGPGTKPYEQYFGPGTRLTVT.

A few counts support this clonotype. The junction differs from germline at one of its ends, possibly a read error. This rearrangement joins TRBV29-1 to TRBJ1-5; D is perhaps TRBD1 (5 bases). CDR1 is SQVTM and CDR2 is ANQGSEA in the germline V gene. The CDR3 is 14 residues long. The DNA for the CDR3 is TGCAGCGTTCAAGACCTGGGGGGCAATCAGCCCCAGCATTTT. Protein sequence: CSVQDLGGNQPQHF.

V usage is TRBV2 and J usage is TRBJ1-2; 8 bases are a match to TRBD1. The CDR3 totals 20 residues. Germline trimming cut 2 bases from V and 2 bases from J; bases unmatched to any gene: 19. The V gene's germline CDR1 is SNHLY and CDR2 FYNNEI. CDR3 sequence: CASSEFYFGQGAERNYGYTF. CDR3 DNA: TGTGCCAGCAGTGAATTTTACTTCGGGCAGGGGGCAGAGAGGAACTATGGCTACACCTTC.

This chain joins TRBV28 and TRBJ2-7; 7 bases fit TRBD1. Germline assignment: CDR1 MDHEN and CDR2 SYDVKM. Trimming took 4 bases from V and 2 from J; bases not matched to a gene: 11. The CDR3 is 16 residues long. The DNA for the CDR3 is TGTGCCAGCAGTTCTAGGACAGGAAAGGAAGCCTACGAGCAGTACTTC. As protein: CASSSRTGKEAYEQYF. Looking up the rest from reference TRBV28 and TRBJ2-7 gives the full variable domain: DVKVTQSSRYLVKRTGEKVFLECVQDMDHENMFWYRQDPGLGLRLIYFSYDVKMKEKGDIPEGYSVSREKKERFSLILESASTNQTSMYLCASSSRTGKEAYEQYFGPGTRLTVT.

This chain links TRBV27 with TRBJ2-2; D call uncertain. V lost 3 bases and J lost 0, with 29 bases in between. Germline CDR1 and CDR2: MNHEY and SMNVEV (reference sequence). The CDR3 has 22 amino acids. This CDR3 reads CASSLSIPPPLRRRANTGELFF. In DNA form, the CDR3 reads TGTGCCAGCAGTTTGTCAATCCCTCCCCCCCTCCGGCGACGCGCGAACACCGGGGAGCTGTTTTTT.

Remarks on this clonotype: A read error is likely, as this CDR3 ends without the conserved phenylalanine or tryptophan. The chain combines TRBV7-3 with TRBJ2-1, with unresolved D. V was pared by 5 bases and J by 5 bases, with 4 bases between. The CDR3 runs to 11 residues. Germline-derived CDR1 and CDR2 are SGHTA and FQGTGA. CDR3 in amino acids: CASSLNNEQFL. As DNA, the CDR3 is TGTGCCAGCAGCCTTAACAATGAGCAGTTCTTG.

CDR3 in DNA: TGCGCCAGCAGCAGGGGGACAGAAAATAATTCACCCCTCCACTTT. It is translated as CASSRGTENNSPLHF. The chain combines TRBV5-1 with TRBJ1-6; 7 positions agree with TRBD1. Per germline, CDR1 SGHRS and CDR2 YFSETQ. The CDR3 runs 15 residues. The J segment lost 5 bases and the V segment lost 4 bases, leaving 6 bases of the junction unmatched.

The chain combines TRBV4-1 with TRBJ2-4; 10 bases are shared with TRBD1. The CDR3 has 17 amino acids. The junction had 20 bases not matched to a gene; V was cut back by 3 bases and J by 15 bases. The germline CDR1 and CDR2 sequences are MGHRA and YSYEKL. CDR3 sequence: CASSQLEGQGPKNITYF. In nucleotides, the CDR3 is TGCGCCAGCAGCCAGCTAGAGGGACAGGGGCCCAAAAACATTACGTACTTC.

The chain links TRBV4-3 to TRBJ1-5, with 9 bases that match TRBD1. This CDR3 is built from 16 residues. V was pared by 0 bases and J by 5 bases, with 5 bases of the junction left unmatched. Germline CDR1 LGHNA, CDR2 YSLEER. For the CDR3, the DNA is TGCGCCAGCAGCCAAGAAGGGACAGGGCTTGATCAGCCCCAGCATTTT. Encoded protein: CASSQEGTGLDQPQHF.

The rearrangement links TRBV9 to TRBJ2-7; D remains unclear. CDR3 length: 15 amino acids. Germline CDR1 and CDR2: SGDLS and YYNGEE. V gave up 0 bases and J gave up 0 bases, with 10 bases separating them. Written as DNA, the CDR3 is TGTGCCAGCAGCGTAGGGGGTCCCCTCTCCTACGAGCAGTACTTC. Residues: CASSVGGPLSYEQYF.

This clonotype was counted only a few times. This chain joins TRBV19 and TRBJ1-4; D is possibly TRBD1 (5 bases). The CDR3 extends over 15 amino acids. V shed 3 bases and J shed 10 bases, with 18 bases lying between them. The germline V gene encodes CDR1 LNHDA and CDR2 SQIVND (reference sequence). DNA of the CDR3: TGTGCCAGTAGTATCCAGGGTGTGATGGGTGGAAAACTGTTTTTT. Translated, it gives CASSIQGVMGGKLFF.

J is TRBJ2-3 and V is TRBV28; TRBD1 agrees at 7 bases. V shed 2 bases, J shed 4 bases, and the junction held 9 bases outside the gene matches. This CDR3 is 16 amino acids long. CDR1 MDHEN and CDR2 SYDVKM come from the germline V gene. The CDR3 spells CASSLPGGSAPDTQYF. The CDR3 bases are TGTGCCAGCAGTTTACCAGGGGGATCTGCTCCAGATACGCAGTATTTT.

For this clonotype: A read error may account for a junction end that differs from germline. This chain links TRBV7-6 with TRBJ1-4; 10 bases line up with TRBD1. The CDR3 is 16 amino acids. Germline V gives CDR1 SGHVS, CDR2 FNYEAQ. CDR3 DNA sequence: TGTGCCAGCAGCAGAGTGGGGACAGGGGAGAGTGAAAACCTGTTGTTT. Translating it yields CASSRVGTGESENLLF.

This clonotype was observed a few times. Since the CDR3 does not end with the conserved phenylalanine or tryptophan, this likely comes from a read error. The chain carries TRBV12-3 or TRBV12-4 and TRBJ1-5, with no clear D. This CDR3 has 11 residues. Trimming removed 3 bases at V and 6 bases at J, with 3 bases between. The CDR3 DNA is TGTGCCAGCAGTTTGGGTCAGCCCCAGCATTGT. It is translated as CASSLGQPQHC.

About this clonotype itself: One end of the junction is discordant with germline, which a read error may explain. This chain links TRBV7-2 with TRBJ2-7; TRBD1 is a possible D gene (5 bases). Germline V gives CDR1 SGHTA, CDR2 FQGNSA. The CDR3 is made up of 15 amino acids. The CDR3 bases are TGTGCCAGAAGCTTAATGGGGCCAGGATCCTACGAGAAGTACTTC. Protein sequence: CARSLMGPGSYEKYF.